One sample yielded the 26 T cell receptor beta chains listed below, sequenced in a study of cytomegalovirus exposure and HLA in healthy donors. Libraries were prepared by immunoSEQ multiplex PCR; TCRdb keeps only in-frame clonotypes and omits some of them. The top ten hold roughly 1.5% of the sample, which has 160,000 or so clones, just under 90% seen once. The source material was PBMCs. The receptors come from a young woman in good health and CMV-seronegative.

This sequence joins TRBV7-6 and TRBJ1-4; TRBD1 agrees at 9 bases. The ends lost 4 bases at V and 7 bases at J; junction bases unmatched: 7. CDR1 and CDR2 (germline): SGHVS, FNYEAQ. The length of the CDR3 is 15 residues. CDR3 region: CASSYRDRASEKLFF. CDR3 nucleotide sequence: TGTGCCAGCAGCTACCGGGACAGGGCGAGTGAAAAACTGTTTTTT.

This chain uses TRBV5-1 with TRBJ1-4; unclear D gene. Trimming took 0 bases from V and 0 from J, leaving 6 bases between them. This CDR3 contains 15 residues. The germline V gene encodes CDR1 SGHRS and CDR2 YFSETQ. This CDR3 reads CASSLESATNEKLFF. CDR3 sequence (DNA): TGCGCCAGCAGCTTGGAGTCAGCAACTAATGAAAAACTGTTTTTT.

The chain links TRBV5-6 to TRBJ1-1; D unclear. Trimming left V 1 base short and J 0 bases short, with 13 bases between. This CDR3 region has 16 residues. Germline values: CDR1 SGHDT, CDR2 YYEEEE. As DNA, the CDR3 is TGTGCCAGCAGCTTGTACGGCTTGGGCGTGAACACTGAAGCTTTCTTT. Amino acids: CASSLYGLGVNTEAFF.

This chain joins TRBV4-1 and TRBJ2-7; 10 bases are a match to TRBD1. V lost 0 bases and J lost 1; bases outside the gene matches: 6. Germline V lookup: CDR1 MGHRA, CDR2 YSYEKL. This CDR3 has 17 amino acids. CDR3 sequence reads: CASSQEGGTGVSYEQYF. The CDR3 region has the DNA TGCGCCAGCAGCCAAGAAGGTGGGACAGGGGTTTCCTACGAGCAGTACTTC.

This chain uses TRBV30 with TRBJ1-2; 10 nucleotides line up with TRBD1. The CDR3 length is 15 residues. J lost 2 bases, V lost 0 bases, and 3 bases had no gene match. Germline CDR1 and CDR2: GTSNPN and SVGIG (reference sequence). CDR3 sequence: CAWSVTGQGNYGYTF. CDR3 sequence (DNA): TGTGCCTGGAGTGTGACGGGACAGGGGAACTATGGCTACACCTTC.

CDR3 DNA: TGTGCCAGCAGCGCGACAGGGGAAACAGATACGCAGTATTTT. This translates into CASSATGETDTQYF. The rearrangement uses TRBV5-4 and TRBJ2-3; TRBD1 matches at 8 bases. Unmatched junction bases numbered 4, after V lost 4 bases and J lost 3 bases. Germline CDR1 and CDR2: SGHNT and YYREEE (reference sequence). The length of the CDR3 is 14 residues.

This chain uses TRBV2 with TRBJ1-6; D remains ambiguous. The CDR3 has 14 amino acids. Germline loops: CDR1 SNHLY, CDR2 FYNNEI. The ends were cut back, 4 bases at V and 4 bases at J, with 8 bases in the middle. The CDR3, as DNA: TGTGCCAGCAGTGGATCCGAGTATAATTCACCCCTCCACTTT. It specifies CASSGSEYNSPLHF.

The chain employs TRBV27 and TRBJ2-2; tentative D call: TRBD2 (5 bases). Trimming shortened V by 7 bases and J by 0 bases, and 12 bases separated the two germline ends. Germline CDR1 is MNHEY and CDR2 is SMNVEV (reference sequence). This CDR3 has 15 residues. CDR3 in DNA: TGTGCCAGCACCGAGCGGACGGCGAACACCGGGGAGCTGTTTTTT. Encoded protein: CASTERTANTGELFF.

Here the CDR3 DNA reads TGCGCCAGCAGTTCGAGGAATTCACCCCTCCACTTT. Translating it yields CASSSRNSPLHF. The rearrangement links TRBV5-1 to TRBJ1-6; D gene uncertain. V lost 5 bases, J lost 7 bases, and 7 bases lay in between. The CDR3 length is 12 residues. Germline V gene lookup returns CDR1 SGHRS and CDR2 YFSETQ.

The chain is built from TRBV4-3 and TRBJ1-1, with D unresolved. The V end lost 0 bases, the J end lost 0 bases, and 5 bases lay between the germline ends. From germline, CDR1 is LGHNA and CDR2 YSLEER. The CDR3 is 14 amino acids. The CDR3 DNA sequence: TGCGCCAGCAGCCAAGATAACATGAACACTGAAGCTTTCTTT. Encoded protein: CASSQDNMNTEAFF.

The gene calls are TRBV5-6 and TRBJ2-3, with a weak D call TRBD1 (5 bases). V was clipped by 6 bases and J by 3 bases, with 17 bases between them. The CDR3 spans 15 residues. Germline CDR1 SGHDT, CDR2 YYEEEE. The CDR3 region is CASTLGRGGTDTQYF. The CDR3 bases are TGTGCCAGCACTCTCGGTAGGGGTGGGACAGATACGCAGTATTTT.

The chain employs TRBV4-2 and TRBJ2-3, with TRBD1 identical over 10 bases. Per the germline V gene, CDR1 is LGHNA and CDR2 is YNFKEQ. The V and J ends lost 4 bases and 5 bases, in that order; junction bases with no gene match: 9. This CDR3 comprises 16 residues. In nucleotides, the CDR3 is TGTGCCAGCAGCCGCACGACAGGGGGCGCGAGAGATACGCAGTATTTT. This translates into CASSRTTGGARDTQYF.

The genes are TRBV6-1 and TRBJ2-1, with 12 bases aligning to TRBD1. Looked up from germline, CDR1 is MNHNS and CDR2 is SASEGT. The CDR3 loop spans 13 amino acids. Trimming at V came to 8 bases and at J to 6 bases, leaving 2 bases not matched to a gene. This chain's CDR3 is CASWDRGLNEQFF. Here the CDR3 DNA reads TGTGCCAGCTGGGACAGGGGGCTCAATGAGCAGTTCTTC.

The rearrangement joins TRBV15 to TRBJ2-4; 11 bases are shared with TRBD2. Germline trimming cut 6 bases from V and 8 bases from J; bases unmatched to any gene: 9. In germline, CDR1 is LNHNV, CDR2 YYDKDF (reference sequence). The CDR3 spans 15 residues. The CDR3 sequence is CATSRSSGGWDIQYF. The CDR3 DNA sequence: TGTGCCACCAGTAGGTCTAGCGGGGGGTGGGACATTCAGTACTTC.

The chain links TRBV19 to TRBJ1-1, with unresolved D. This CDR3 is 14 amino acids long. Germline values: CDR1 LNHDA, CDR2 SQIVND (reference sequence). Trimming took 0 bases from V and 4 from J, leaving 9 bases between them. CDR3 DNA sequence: TGTGCCAGTAGTATAGAGCCGGGTCTCACTGAAGCTTTCTTT. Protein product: CASSIEPGLTEAFF.

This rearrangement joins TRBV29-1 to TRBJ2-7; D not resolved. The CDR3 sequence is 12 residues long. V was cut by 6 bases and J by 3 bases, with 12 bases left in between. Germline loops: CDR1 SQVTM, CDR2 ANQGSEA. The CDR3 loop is CSVSQNNYEQYF. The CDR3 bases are TGCAGCGTGTCACAGAATAACTACGAGCAGTACTTC.

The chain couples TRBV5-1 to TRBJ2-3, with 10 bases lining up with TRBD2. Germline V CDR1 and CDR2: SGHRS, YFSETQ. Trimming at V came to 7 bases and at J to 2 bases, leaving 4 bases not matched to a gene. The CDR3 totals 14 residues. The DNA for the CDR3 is TGCGCCAGCTCAGCGGGGGGGGTCACAGATACGCAGTATTTT. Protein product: CASSAGGVTDTQYF.

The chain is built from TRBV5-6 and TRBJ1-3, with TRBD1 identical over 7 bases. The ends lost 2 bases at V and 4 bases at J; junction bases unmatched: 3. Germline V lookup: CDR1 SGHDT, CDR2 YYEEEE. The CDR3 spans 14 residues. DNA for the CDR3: TGTGCCAGCAGCTTCCAGGGGGTAGGAAACACCATATATTTT. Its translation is CASSFQGVGNTIYF.

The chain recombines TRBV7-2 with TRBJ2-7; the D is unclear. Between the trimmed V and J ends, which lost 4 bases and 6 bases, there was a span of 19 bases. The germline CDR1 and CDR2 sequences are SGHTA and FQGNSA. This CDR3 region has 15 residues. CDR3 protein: CASSSPIPPTREQYF. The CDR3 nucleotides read TGTGCCAGCAGCTCACCTATACCCCCAACTCGCGAGCAGTACTTC.

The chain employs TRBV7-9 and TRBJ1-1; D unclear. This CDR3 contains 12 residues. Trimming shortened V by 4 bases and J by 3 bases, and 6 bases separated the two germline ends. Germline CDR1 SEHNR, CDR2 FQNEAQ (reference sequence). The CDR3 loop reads CASSSVDTEAFF. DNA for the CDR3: TGTGCCAGCAGCTCGGTGGACACTGAAGCTTTCTTT.

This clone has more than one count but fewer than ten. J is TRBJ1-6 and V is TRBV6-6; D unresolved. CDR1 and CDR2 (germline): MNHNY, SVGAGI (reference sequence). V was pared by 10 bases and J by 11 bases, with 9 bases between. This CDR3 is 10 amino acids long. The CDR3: CAIGLTPLHF. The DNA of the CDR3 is TGTGCCATCGGGTTAACACCCCTCCACTTT.

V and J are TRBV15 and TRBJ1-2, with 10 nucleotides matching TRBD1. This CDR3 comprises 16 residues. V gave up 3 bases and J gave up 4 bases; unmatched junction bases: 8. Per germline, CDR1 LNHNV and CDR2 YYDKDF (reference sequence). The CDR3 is CATSSSDRGGVYGYTF. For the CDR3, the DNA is TGTGCCACCAGCAGTTCGGACAGGGGGGGAGTCTATGGCTACACCTTC.

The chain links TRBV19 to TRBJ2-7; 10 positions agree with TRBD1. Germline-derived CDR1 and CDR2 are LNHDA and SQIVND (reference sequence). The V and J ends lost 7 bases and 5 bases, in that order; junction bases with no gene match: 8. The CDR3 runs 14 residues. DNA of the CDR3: TGTGCCAGTACCCCGGGACAGGGGACCAACGAGCAGTACTTC. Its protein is CASTPGQGTNEQYF.

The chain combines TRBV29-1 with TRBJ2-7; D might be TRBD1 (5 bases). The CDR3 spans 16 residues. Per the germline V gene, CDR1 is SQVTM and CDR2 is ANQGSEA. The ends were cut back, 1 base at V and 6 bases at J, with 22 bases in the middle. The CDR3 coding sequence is TGCAGCGTTGAAGGACCCTGGCAGGCAGGGTCTCGCGAGCAGTACTTC. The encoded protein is CSVEGPWQAGSREQYF.

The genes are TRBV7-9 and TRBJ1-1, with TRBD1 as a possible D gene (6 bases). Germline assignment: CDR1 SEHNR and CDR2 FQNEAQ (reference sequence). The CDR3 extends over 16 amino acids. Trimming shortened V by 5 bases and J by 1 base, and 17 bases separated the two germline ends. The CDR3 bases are TGTGCCAGCAGCCCGAAAAACAGGGTAGGGAACACTGAAGCTTTCTTT. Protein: CASSPKNRVGNTEAFF.

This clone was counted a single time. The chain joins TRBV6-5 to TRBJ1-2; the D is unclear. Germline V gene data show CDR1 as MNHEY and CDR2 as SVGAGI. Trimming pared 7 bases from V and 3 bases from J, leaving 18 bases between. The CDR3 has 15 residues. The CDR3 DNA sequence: TGTGCCAGCATCCCTGGGCGGAGGGATGACTATGGCTACACCTTC. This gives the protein CASIPGRRDDYGYTF.